The clone carrying this T cell receptor beta chain came up a few times. Its antigen is not known. The record originates from a study of cytomegalovirus exposure and HLA in healthy donors. Study in general: Researchers found that about 84% of about 400 genotyped donors fell within the Caucasian-associated ancestry cluster. Findings and caveats of the study: Reports credit the classifier with highly specific, highly sensitive diagnosis of cytomegalovirus status. In a later analysis, TCR beta V- and J-gene trimming showed a link to a missense DCLRE1C variant. The records held CMV serostatus as the only immune exposure information.

PCR was performed using 60 Vbeta and 13 Jbeta primers. Clones were read by immunoSEQ multiplex PCR, and TCRdb kept only the in-frame ones, dropping some. The table has about 140,000 clones, approximately 71% seen once. The sequenced sample consisted of PBMCs. The TCR originated in a middle-aged man in good health and CMV-seronegative.

This CDR3 reads CASSHLGRQGNTEAFF. In DNA, the CDR3 is TGCGCCAGCAGCCACCTAGGCAGACAGGGGAACACTGAAGCTTTCTTT. The V gene is TRBV4-1, the J gene TRBJ1-1; 7 bases fit TRBD1. Per the germline V gene, CDR1 is MGHRA and CDR2 is YSYEKL. After removal of 3 bases from V and 1 base from J, the junction contained 8 bases not matched to a gene. CDR3 length equals 16 residues.